This T cell receptor (beta chain) was recovered during a study of radiation and T cells in renal cell carcinoma. Repertoires were generated with immunoSEQ multiplex PCR, while TCRdb's copy carries only in-frame clones and drops some. The data show approximately 100,000 clones, around nine tenths seen once. This CDR3 has 16 residues. V shed 4 bases, J shed 5 bases, and the junction held 11 bases outside the gene matches. Per the germline V gene, CDR1 is SGHRS and CDR2 is YFSETQ. Documented time point: baseline pretreatment blood. Treatment here: 15 Gy SBRT to primary tumor, nephrectomy 4 weeks later. This sequence was found in a middle-aged man with renal cell carcinoma. The sample was blood, taken from a patient whose treatment included radiotherapy and nephrectomy. The rearrangement links TRBV5-1 to TRBJ2-5; 10 bases align to TRBD2. The CDR3: CASSPLGSGRGETQYF. CDR3 DNA sequence: TGCGCCAGCAGCCCTCTCGGGAGCGGGAGGGGGGAGACCCAGTACTTC.